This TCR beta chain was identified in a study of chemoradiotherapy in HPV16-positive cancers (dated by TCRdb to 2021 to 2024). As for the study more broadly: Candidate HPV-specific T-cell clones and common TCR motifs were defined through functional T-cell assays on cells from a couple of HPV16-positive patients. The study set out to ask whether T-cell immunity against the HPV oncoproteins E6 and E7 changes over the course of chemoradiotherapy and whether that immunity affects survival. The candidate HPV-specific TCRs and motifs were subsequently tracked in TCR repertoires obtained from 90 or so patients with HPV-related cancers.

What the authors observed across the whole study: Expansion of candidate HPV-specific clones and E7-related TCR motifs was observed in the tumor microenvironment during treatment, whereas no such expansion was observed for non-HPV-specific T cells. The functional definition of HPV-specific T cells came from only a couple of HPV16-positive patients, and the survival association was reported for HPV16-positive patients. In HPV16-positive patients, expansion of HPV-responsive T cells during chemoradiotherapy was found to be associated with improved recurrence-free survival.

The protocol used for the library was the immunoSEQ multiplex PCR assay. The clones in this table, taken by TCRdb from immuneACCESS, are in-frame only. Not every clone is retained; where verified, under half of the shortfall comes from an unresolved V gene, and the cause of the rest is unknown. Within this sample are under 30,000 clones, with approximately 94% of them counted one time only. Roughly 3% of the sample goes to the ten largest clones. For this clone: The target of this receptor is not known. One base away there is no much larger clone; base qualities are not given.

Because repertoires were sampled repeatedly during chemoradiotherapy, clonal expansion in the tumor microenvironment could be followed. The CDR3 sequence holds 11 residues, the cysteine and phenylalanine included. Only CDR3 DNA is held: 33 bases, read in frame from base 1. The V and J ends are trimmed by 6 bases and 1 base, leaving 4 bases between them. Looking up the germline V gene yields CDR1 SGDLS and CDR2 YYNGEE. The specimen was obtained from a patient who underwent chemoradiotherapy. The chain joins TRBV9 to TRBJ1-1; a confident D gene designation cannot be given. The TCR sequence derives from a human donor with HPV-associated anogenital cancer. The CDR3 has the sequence CASTANTEAFF. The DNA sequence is TGTGCCAGCACGGCGAACACTGAAGCTTTCTTT.